A single sample is the source of the 32 T cell receptor beta chains below, sequenced in a study of metastatic and nonmetastatic thyroid tumors. MiXCR re-clonotyped the PCR reads for TCRdb. Among 25,000 to 30,000 clones listed, approximately 4% were seen once. Every patient underwent thyroid surgery untreated. The sequenced sample was blood. All receptors come from a female donor with papillary thyroid cancer or a benign thyroid nodule (not recorded which). Some clones in this sample may be carry-over from other donors' samples.

This clone was detected only a few times. This chain joins TRBV28 and TRBJ2-2, with TRBD1 matching over 10 bases. V lost 6 bases to trimming and J lost 1 base; unmatched junction nucleotides: 5. Germline V lookup: CDR1 MDHEN, CDR2 SYDVKM. The CDR3 covers 16 residues. CDR3 DNA sequence: TGTGCCAGCAGCTTCAGGGACAGGGGGAACACCGGGGAGCTGTTTTTT. Its translation: CASSFRDRGNTGELFF.

Within the sample, this clone is medium-sized. The V call is TRBV27, the J call TRBJ2-2; the match to TRBD2 covers 8 bases. V shed 4 bases, J shed 5 bases, and the junction held 6 bases outside the gene matches. This CDR3 region has 15 residues. Germline values: CDR1 MNHEY, CDR2 SMNVEV (reference sequence). CDR3 sequence (DNA): TGTGCCAGCAGTTCCCATGCGGGGGGAACCGGGGAGCTGTTTTTT. As protein: CASSSHAGGTGELFF.

This rearrangement joins TRBV18 to TRBJ2-1, with 8 bases that match TRBD2. The V and J ends lost 2 bases and 1 base, in that order; junction bases with no gene match: 1. The CDR3 has 15 amino acids. Germline assignment: CDR1 KGHSH and CDR2 LQKENI. The CDR3 region is CASSPTSGSYNEQFF. CDR3 bases: TGTGCCAGCTCACCAACTAGCGGTTCCTACAATGAGCAGTTCTTC.

This clone was counted ten times or more. The chain is built from TRBV9 and TRBJ2-1; 9 bases are a match to TRBD1. The J segment lost 8 bases and the V segment lost 2 bases, leaving 5 bases of the junction unmatched. The germline gives CDR1 SGDLS, CDR2 YYNGEE. The CDR3 sequence is 14 residues long. CDR3 sequence (DNA): TGTGCCAGCAGCGTTTGGACAGGGGAGGATGAGCAGTTCTTC. Translation gives CASSVWTGEDEQFF.

The chain has TRBV18 and TRBJ2-3; unclear D gene. The CDR3 consists of 18 residues. Germline V CDR1 and CDR2: KGHSH, LQKENI. Trimming shortened V by 6 bases and J by 0 bases, and 22 bases separated the two germline ends. DNA of the CDR3: TGTGCCAGCTCCCAGGACGGTGTTACTTCTTTTAGCACAGATACGCAGTATTTT. It encodes CASSQDGVTSFSTDTQYF.

This clone was counted between two and nine times. The J gene is TRBJ2-2, the V gene TRBV2; D may correspond to TRBD1 or TRBD2 (7 bases each). The CDR3 sequence is 15 residues long. CDR1 is SNHLY and CDR2 is FYNNEI in the germline V gene. Trimming pared 7 bases from V and 4 bases from J, leaving 16 bases between. The CDR3 nucleotides read TGTGCCAGCAACAATCCAGGGGGGGCCACCGGGGAGCTGTTTTTT. It translates to CASNNPGGATGELFF. The full variable domain, with the rest looked up from reference TRBV2 and TRBJ2-2, is EPEVTQTPSHQVTQMGQEVILRCVPISNHLYFYWYRQILGQKVEFLVSFYNNEISEKSEIFDDQFSVERPDGSNFTLKIRSTKLEDSAMYFCASNNPGGATGELFFGEGSRLTVL.

This clone was seen a few times. The chain combines TRBV2 with TRBJ2-2, with TRBD1 matching 11 bases. Germline lookup yields CDR1 SNHLY and CDR2 FYNNEI. Unmatched junction bases numbered 7, after V lost 5 bases and J lost 8 bases. CDR3 size: 15 residues. The CDR3 nucleotides are TGTGCCAGCAGTTCCCGGACAGGGGGCGGAGGGGAGCTGTTTTTT. This gives the protein CASSSRTGGGGELFF.

This clone was seen more than once but under ten times. The same CDR3 can be traced to other DNA sequences in this sample. This chain connects TRBV20-1 to TRBJ2-7, with unresolved D. The CDR3 has 12 amino acids. V lost 5 bases, J lost 3 bases, and 11 bases lay in between. The germline gives CDR1 DFQATT, CDR2 SNEGSKA (reference sequence). CDR3: CSAGRGDYEQYF. In nucleotides, the CDR3 is TGCAGTGCTGGGCGCGGCGACTACGAGCAGTACTTC.

This clone was picked up many times. The rearrangement links TRBV11-2 to TRBJ2-7, with 8 bases aligning to TRBD2. Germline CDR1 reads SGHAT; CDR2 reads FQNNGV. V lost 2 bases and J lost 6; bases outside the gene matches: 9. The CDR3 has 15 residues. The CDR3 loop is CASSLRAGEAPEQYF. The CDR3 region has the DNA TGTGCCAGCAGCTTACGAGCGGGAGAAGCCCCCGAGCAGTACTTC. Looking up the rest from reference TRBV11-2 and TRBJ2-7 gives the full variable domain: EAGVAQSPRYKIIEKRQSVAFWCNPISGHATLYWYQQILGQGPKLLIQFQNNGVVDDSQLPKDRFSAERLKGVDSTLKIQPAKLEDSAVYLCASSLRAGEAPEQYFGPGTRLTVT.

This clone was seen more than once but under ten times. This CDR3 is missing its conserved last phenylalanine or tryptophan, likely due to a read error. The genes are TRBV6-1 and TRBJ1-5; D remains ambiguous. The CDR3 length is 10 residues. Between the trimmed V and J ends, which lost 11 bases and 5 bases, there was a span of 7 bases. Per the germline V gene, CDR1 is MNHNS and CDR2 is SASEGT. CDR3 residues: CAPSYQPQHY. CDR3 sequence (DNA): TGTGCCCCCAGCTATCAGCCCCAGCATTAT.

This clone is deemed medium-sized. The rearrangement uses TRBV28 and TRBJ2-7, with 10 bases lining up with TRBD2. CDR1 MDHEN and CDR2 SYDVKM come from the germline V gene. CDR3 length: 15 amino acids. Trimming at V came to 2 bases and at J to 3 bases, leaving 4 bases not matched to a gene. CDR3 DNA: TGTGCCAGCAGTTTAGGGTCTAGCGGGAGCTACGAGCAGTACTTC. Translating it yields CASSLGSSGSYEQYF.

This clone appeared many times. The chain combines TRBV20-1 with TRBJ2-4, with D possibly TRBD1 on 6 matching bases. Deletions cut 7 bases from V and 0 bases from J, with 13 bases between. CDR3 length: 14 amino acids. Germline assignment: CDR1 DFQATT and CDR2 SNEGSKA (reference sequence). The DNA of the CDR3 is TGCAGTGTTTCGGACAGAGTAGCCAAAAACATTCAGTACTTC. Amino acid sequence: CSVSDRVAKNIQYF.

This clone came up many times. The chain combines TRBV2 with TRBJ2-7, with 7 bases identical to TRBD1. J gave up 3 bases and V 6 bases, and 2 bases lay outside the gene matches. The CDR3 totals 12 residues. Germline assignment: CDR1 SNHLY and CDR2 FYNNEI. CDR3 DNA sequence: TGTGCCAGCAGGGGACAGTTCTACGAGCAGTACTTC. Amino acid sequence: CASRGQFYEQYF.

This clone came up many times. The chain's CDR3 is CASTSREGMQYF. The CDR3 bases are TGTGCCAGCACCTCCCGGGAGGGCATGCAGTATTTT. The J gene is TRBJ2-3, the V gene TRBV5-6, with 8 bases lining up with TRBD2. CDR3 length: 12 residues. V trimming: 6 bases; J trimming: 11 bases; junction bases outside the gene matches: 8. Germline V CDR1 and CDR2: SGHDT, YYEEEE.

This clone was found many times. The chain couples TRBV6-1 to TRBJ1-2; TRBD1 agrees at 9 bases. The germline V gene has CDR1 MNHNS and CDR2 SASEGT. This CDR3 spans 12 amino acids. V dropped 7 bases and J dropped 6; count of bases not matched to a gene: 3. CDR3 sequence reads: CASTTGGDGYTF. For the CDR3, the DNA is TGTGCCAGCACAACAGGGGGCGATGGCTACACCTTC.

The sample holds many counts of this clone. J is TRBJ2-7 and V is TRBV3-1; the D gene is possibly TRBD1 (6 bases). This CDR3 contains 15 residues. V was trimmed by 1 base and J by 1 base, leaving 11 bases between them. Germline CDR1 is LGHDT and CDR2 is YNNKEL (reference sequence). DNA for the CDR3: TGTGCCAGCAGCCAAGGACCGGGACAATCCTACGAGCAGTACTTC. Its protein is CASSQGPGQSYEQYF.

This clone occurred many times. Other DNA sequences in this sample translate to the same CDR3. The CDR3 spells CSARKGAGRSGEQYF. Here the CDR3 DNA reads TGCAGTGCTAGAAAGGGGGCGGGGAGGTCAGGCGAGCAGTACTTC. The rearrangement links TRBV20-1 to TRBJ2-7; D is possibly TRBD1 (7 bases). V shed 2 bases and J shed 6 bases, with 20 bases lying between them. Germline V gives CDR1 DFQATT, CDR2 SNEGSKA (reference sequence). CDR3 length: 15 amino acids.

This clone was detected many times. CDR3 residues: CSASYPGGVGNEQFF. Here the CDR3 DNA reads TGCAGTGCTAGTTACCCAGGGGGGGTAGGCAATGAGCAGTTCTTC. The chain combines TRBV20-1 with TRBJ2-1, with D perhaps matching TRBD1 or TRBD2 (7 bases each). The CDR3 has 15 residues. Germline V gene lookup returns CDR1 DFQATT and CDR2 SNEGSKA (reference sequence). With 3 bases removed from V and 6 bases from J, the gap between germline ends came to 18 bases.

This chain links TRBV6-1 with TRBJ1-1; D ambiguous. From germline, CDR1 is MNHNS and CDR2 SASEGT. The CDR3 loop spans 13 amino acids. V shed 2 bases and J shed 8 bases, with 12 bases lying between them. DNA of the CDR3: TGTGCCAGCAGTGAATGGAGGATGGACGAAGCTTTCTTT. Translation gives CASSEWRMDEAFF.

The chain joins TRBV6-1 to TRBJ2-1, with TRBD2 identical over 14 bases. The germline gives CDR1 MNHNS, CDR2 SASEGT. With V trimmed by 0 bases and J by 15 bases, 4 bases remained unmatched. The length of the CDR3 is 14 residues. CDR3 region: CASSEATSGGALFF. CDR3 nucleotides: TGTGCCAGCAGTGAAGCGACTAGCGGGGGGGCTCTGTTCTTC.

This chain connects TRBV28 to TRBJ1-2, with a weak D call TRBD1 (5 bases). Germline CDR1 and CDR2: MDHEN and SYDVKM. V was shortened by 4 bases and J by 11 bases, with 11 bases between the two germline ends. CDR3 length: 11 amino acids. CDR3 sequence (DNA): TGTGCCAGCAGTTCCCTCAGGGATTACACCTTC. It yields the protein CASSSLRDYTF.

The V and J genes are TRBV6-1 and TRBJ2-3; no reliable D call. V was shortened by 7 bases and J by 2 bases, with 19 bases between the two germline ends. Germline V gives CDR1 MNHNS, CDR2 SASEGT. The CDR3 spans 16 residues. CDR3 protein: CASKLYHPDTTDTQYF. CDR3 DNA: TGTGCCAGCAAACTTTACCACCCCGATACCACAGATACGCAGTATTTT.

This clone has just a few counts. CDR3 amino acids: CSARDTGTDTGELFF. The CDR3 DNA is TGCAGTGCTAGAGATACCGGGACAGACACCGGGGAGCTGTTTTTT. The chain uses TRBV20-1 and TRBJ2-2, with 7 bases lining up with TRBD1. CDR3 length: 15 residues. Trimming took 0 bases from V and 3 from J; bases not matched to a gene: 4. Germline V gives CDR1 DFQATT, CDR2 SNEGSKA (reference sequence).

This clone is categorized as medium-sized. The chain couples TRBV6-2 or TRBV6-3 to TRBJ2-7; 7 bases are a match to TRBD2. The germline gives CDR1 MNHEY, CDR2 SVGEGT. The CDR3 covers 14 residues. V lost 6 bases to trimming and J lost 6 bases; unmatched junction nucleotides: 11. CDR3 nucleotide sequence: TGTGCCAGCAGCCAAACCCGGGGGGTTGGCGAGCAGTACTTC. This codes for CASSQTRGVGEQYF.

In this sample, this clone turned up a few times. This chain uses TRBV25-1 with TRBJ1-1; D is ambiguous. CDR1 MGHDK and CDR2 SYGVNS come from the germline V gene. V was clipped by 8 bases and J by 0 bases, with 10 bases between them. CDR3 length: 13 residues. The CDR3 DNA sequence: TGTGCCAGCGGTGGGCCAATGAACACTGAAGCTTTCTTT. Its translation: CASGGPMNTEAFF.

This clone has a count of ten or more. This chain uses TRBV20-1 with TRBJ2-3, with 9 bases lining up with TRBD2. In germline, CDR1 is DFQATT, CDR2 SNEGSKA (reference sequence). V was pared by 1 base and J by 2 bases, with 1 base of the junction left unmatched. CDR3 size: 14 residues. CDR3 amino acids: CSARVAGVTDTQYF. The CDR3 nucleotides read TGCAGTGCTAGAGTAGCGGGGGTCACAGATACGCAGTATTTT.

This clone turned up a few times. The chain has TRBV10-2 and TRBJ2-7; no clear D gene. This CDR3 is built from 13 residues. The V gene lost 3 bases and the J gene lost 1 base, with 7 bases spanning the gap. From germline, CDR1 is WSHSY and CDR2 SAAADI. Here the CDR3 reads CASSDGMSYEQYF. CDR3 in DNA: TGCGCCAGCAGTGACGGCATGTCCTACGAGCAGTACTTC.

This clone showed up many times. The chain is built from TRBV27 and TRBJ2-5; D unresolved. V lost 2 bases and J 2 bases, leaving 6 bases between the germline ends. This CDR3 region has 13 residues. Germline CDR1 is MNHEY and CDR2 is SMNVEV (reference sequence). CDR3 residues: CASSLRAQETQYF. DNA of the CDR3: TGTGCCAGCAGTTTACGAGCGCAAGAGACCCAGTACTTC.

This clone was counted at least ten times. V is TRBV7-2 and J is TRBJ2-5; D gene ambiguous. This CDR3 has 14 amino acids. Deletions cut 1 base from V and 3 bases from J, with 9 bases between. Germline V gives CDR1 SGHTA, CDR2 FQGNSA. This CDR3 reads CASSLGWGEETQYF. CDR3 in DNA: TGTGCCAGCAGCTTAGGATGGGGTGAAGAGACCCAGTACTTC.

This clone was counted between two and nine times. The CDR3 bases are TGTGCCAGCAGCTTAGATATCGGGAACTATGGCTACACCTTC. Its translation: CASSLDIGNYGYTF. V is TRBV7-8 and J is TRBJ1-2; no clear D gene. Trimming removed 1 base from V and 2 bases from J, with 8 bases in between. CDR1 is SGHVS and CDR2 is FQNEAQ in the germline V gene. CDR3 length: 14 residues.

In its sample, this clone was seen a few times. The CDR3 reads CASSYASGSAGELFF. The CDR3 bases are TGTGCCAGCAGTTACGCTAGCGGGAGTGCCGGGGAGCTGTTTTTT. This sequence joins TRBV6-9 and TRBJ2-2, with 10 bases aligning to TRBD2. The CDR3 covers 15 residues. Trimming took 3 bases from V and 6 from J; bases not matched to a gene: 4. From germline, CDR1 is MNHGY and CDR2 SVAAGI.

The table lists this clone with a few counts. V usage is TRBV15 and J usage is TRBJ2-3; 12 bases are shared with TRBD2. CDR1 LNHNV and CDR2 YYDKDF come from the germline V gene (reference sequence). This CDR3 contains 20 residues. V shed 3 bases and J 0 bases; nucleotides not matched to a gene: 13. The CDR3, as DNA: TGTGCCACCAGCAGCCTTATATCTAGCGGGGGGGAATATAGCACAGATACGCAGTATTTT. This gives the protein CATSSLISSGGEYSTDTQYF.